The 19 T cell receptor beta chains given below trace back to one sample, sequenced in a study of T cells in Graves' hyperthyroidism and ophthalmopathy. There were TCR beta CDR3 regions amplified from RNA transcripts. The HTBI primer set was used in a first-round RT-PCR of the TCR CDR3. TCRdb re-called the multiplex PCR reads through MiXCR, storing one row per CDR3 protein. The sample has around 420,000 distinct CDR3 sequences, about a sixth seen once. Specimen: blood. These receptor sequences come from a woman between 18 and 29 years old with Graves' hyperthyroidism.

This clonotype appeared many times. The chain links TRBV14 to TRBJ2-1; D gene uncertain. CDR3 size: 12 residues. V gave up 4 bases and J gave up 4 bases, with 5 bases separating them. Germline CDR1 reads SGHDN; CDR2 reads FVKESK. CDR3 coding DNA: TGTGCCAGCAGCCCAGATTACAATGAGCAGTTCTTC. This encodes CASSPDYNEQFF.

This clonotype was detected only a few times. This rearrangement joins TRBV6-5 to TRBJ1-2; D is possibly TRBD1 (5 bases). The CDR3 runs 15 residues. From germline, CDR1 is MNHEY and CDR2 SVGAGI. Trimming took off 0 bases at V and 6 bases at J, with 14 bases between the two ends. The CDR3 nucleotides read TGTGCCAGCAGTTACTCGACTGGGGGATCGAATGGCTACACCTTC. Amino acids: CASSYSTGGSNGYTF.

This clonotype came up many times. The chain carries TRBV5-1 and TRBJ2-7; weak D call: TRBD2 (5 bases). CDR1 SGHRS and CDR2 YFSETQ come from the germline V gene. This CDR3 comprises 15 residues. The V and J ends lost 5 bases and 4 bases respectively, with 19 bases between them. The CDR3 bases are TGCGCCAGCAGTTACGAGGGCTTGACCGGATACGAGCAGTACTTC. Its protein is CASSYEGLTGYEQYF. The variable domain in full, with the rest retrieved from reference TRBV5-1 and TRBJ2-7, is KAGVTQTPRYLIKTRGQQVTLSCSPISGHRSVSWYQQTPGQGLQFLFEYFSETQRNKGNFPGRFSGRQFSNSRSEMNVSTLELGDSALYLCASSYEGLTGYEQYFGPGTRLTVT.

For this clonotype: The junction differs from germline at one of its ends, possibly a read error. The rearrangement links TRBV7-2 to TRBJ1-1; no reliable D call. Germline CDR1 and CDR2: SGHTA and FQGNSA. CDR3 size: 16 residues. In DNA, the CDR3 is TGTGCCGGCAGCTTAAGGTACGGCCGAATGAACACTGAAGCTTTCTTT. As protein: CAGSLRYGRMNTEAFF. The full variable domain, completed using reference TRBV7-2 and TRBJ1-1, is GAGVSQSPSNKVTEKGKDVELRCDPISGHTALYWYRQSLGQGLEFLIYFQGNSAPDKSGLPSDRFSAERTGGSVSTLTIQRTQQEDSAVYLCAGSLRYGRMNTEAFFGQGTRLTVV.

This clonotype turned up a few times. One end of the junction fails to match germline, which may point to a read error. The V call is TRBV10-3, the J call TRBJ2-2, with D uncertain. The CDR3 totals 11 residues. The germline CDR1 and CDR2 sequences are ENHRY and SYGVKD. For the CDR3, the DNA is TGTGCCGCCACGAACTCCGGGGAGCTGTTTTTT. It specifies CAATNSGELFF.

This clonotype was recorded many times. The chain links TRBV18 to TRBJ1-4; D gene uncertain. Germline V CDR1 and CDR2: KGHSH, LQKENI. Trimming took 3 bases from V and 7 from J, leaving 12 bases between them. The CDR3 is 14 residues long. CDR3 residues: CASSPAGRSEKLFF. The DNA for the CDR3 is TGTGCCAGCTCACCCGCGGGGAGGAGTGAAAAACTGTTTTTT.

This rearrangement joins TRBV10-3 to TRBJ1-4; 9 nucleotides align to TRBD1. Germline loops: CDR1 ENHRY, CDR2 SYGVKD. The CDR3 totals 16 residues. J gave up 6 bases and V 0 bases, and 5 bases lay outside the gene matches. CDR3 nucleotides: TGTGCCATCAGTGAGTCGATGGGACAGGGTTATGAAAAACTGTTTTTT. Translating gives CAISESMGQGYEKLFF.

This chain connects TRBV7-3 to TRBJ2-3; D may correspond to TRBD1 or TRBD2 (5 bases each). The CDR3 totals 14 residues. Germline loops: CDR1 SGHTA, CDR2 FQGTGA. The V end was cut by 1 base, the J end by 11 bases, with 16 bases between. The CDR3 sequence is CASSLKSGTSLQYF. In nucleotides, the CDR3 is TGTGCCAGCAGCTTAAAATCCGGGACCAGTCTGCAGTATTTT.

This clonotype has ten or more counts. The chain is built from TRBV2 and TRBJ1-1, with D unresolved. The CDR3 has 17 amino acids. Germline CDR1 SNHLY, CDR2 FYNNEI. V shed 6 bases and J shed 1 base, with 21 bases lying between them. The CDR3 reads CASSGTSRVTGNTEAFF. The CDR3 DNA is TGTGCCAGCAGCGGTACAAGCCGGGTGACGGGGAACACTGAAGCTTTCTTT. Using reference TRBV2 and TRBJ1-1 for the parts outside the CDR3, the full variable domain is EPEVTQTPSHQVTQMGQEVILRCVPISNHLYFYWYRQILGQKVEFLVSFYNNEISEKSEIFDDQFSVERPDGSNFTLKIRSTKLEDSAMYFCASSGTSRVTGNTEAFFGQGTRLTVV.

In this sample, this clonotype turned up a few times. The chain has TRBV7-8 and TRBJ2-2; 8 bases map to TRBD1. V was pared by 2 bases and J by 1 base, with 3 bases of the junction left unmatched. This CDR3 comprises 16 residues. The germline gives CDR1 SGHVS, CDR2 FQNEAQ. CDR3 bases: TGTGCCAGCAGCTTACCCGGGACAGGGAACACCGGGGAGCTGTTTTTT. This translates into CASSLPGTGNTGELFF.

This clonotype was observed many times. V usage is TRBV18 and J usage is TRBJ1-2; the D gene is possibly TRBD1 (6 bases). The CDR3 is 14 residues long. V dropped 3 bases and J dropped 8 bases, with 16 bases sitting between them. The germline CDR1 and CDR2 sequences are KGHSH and LQKENI. DNA of the CDR3: TGTGCCAGCTCACCGATCACAGGGCCGGGAGGCTACACCTTC. Translation: CASSPITGPGGYTF.

This clonotype was seen many times. The chain links TRBV15 to TRBJ1-1; D unclear. Per germline, CDR1 LNHNV and CDR2 YYDKDF (reference sequence). The CDR3 covers 17 residues. V gave up 1 base and J gave up 0 bases, with 15 bases separating them. CDR3 nucleotides: TGTGCCACCAGCAGAGGTAGCGCAGGCTTGATGAACACTGAAGCTTTCTTT. Protein sequence: CATSRGSAGLMNTEAFF.

This clonotype was seen more than once but under ten times. The V and J genes are TRBV7-3 and TRBJ2-7; TRBD2 matches at 10 bases. The CDR3 sequence is 17 residues long. V gave up 0 bases and J gave up 7 bases; unmatched junction bases: 12. Germline CDR1 reads SGHTA; CDR2 reads FQGTGA. The CDR3 loop reads CASSLTISIAGGGEQYF. CDR3 DNA sequence: TGTGCCAGCAGCTTAACGATTTCTATAGCGGGAGGAGGTGAGCAGTACTTC.

Many counts were recorded for this clonotype. This chain links TRBV7-2 with TRBJ2-3, with unresolved D. Germline V CDR1 and CDR2: SGHTA, FQGNSA. This CDR3 is built from 13 residues. V lost 4 bases, J lost 0 bases, and 5 bases lay in between. CDR3 bases: TGTGCCAGCAGCTCAATGAGCACAGATACGCAGTATTTT. This translates into CASSSMSTDTQYF.

The rearrangement links TRBV6-2 or TRBV6-3 to TRBJ1-1; possible D gene TRBD1, 6 bases. CDR1 is MNHEY and CDR2 is SVGEGT in the germline V gene. V was pared by 5 bases and J by 1 base, with 14 bases between. This CDR3 is built from 15 residues. The CDR3 DNA sequence: TGTGCCAGCAGTACCGTCCAGGGGCCGAACACTGAAGCTTTCTTT. It specifies CASSTVQGPNTEAFF.

This clonotype was seen at least ten times. The V gene is TRBV7-3, the J gene TRBJ1-2; TRBD1 matches 9 bases. The germline gives CDR1 SGHTA, CDR2 FQGTGA. After removal of 3 bases from V and 5 bases from J, the junction contained 7 bases not matched to a gene. The CDR3 is made up of 15 amino acids. In DNA form, the CDR3 reads TGTGCCAGCAGCTTGGGTGGGACAGGGAGTTATGGCTACACCTTC. Its translation is CASSLGGTGSYGYTF. Filled out from reference TRBV7-3 and TRBJ1-2, the complete variable domain reads GAGVSQTPSNKVTEKGKYVELRCDPISGHTALYWYRQSLGQGPEFLIYFQGTGAADDSGLPNDRFFAVRPEGSVSTLKIQRTERGDSAVYLCASSLGGTGSYGYTFGSGTRLTVV.

This clonotype was seen more than once but under ten times. The genes are TRBV4-1 and TRBJ2-3; D uncertain. The CDR3 contains 15 residues. Germline assignment: CDR1 MGHRA and CDR2 YSYEKL. The ends were cut back, 0 bases at V and 2 bases at J, with 9 bases in the middle. The CDR3 coding sequence is TGCGCCAGCAGCCAAGACGCTAGGCTCACAGATACGCAGTATTTT. Translation: CASSQDARLTDTQYF.

This clonotype was counted only a few times. The chain is built from TRBV5-1 and TRBJ2-1, with 8 bases matching TRBD2. In germline, CDR1 is SGHRS, CDR2 YFSETQ. V trimming: 3 bases; J trimming: 1 base; junction bases outside the gene matches: 9. The CDR3 sequence is 17 residues long. The CDR3 coding sequence is TGCGCCAGCAGCTACTTGAGCGGGAGTGGTTCCTACAATGAGCAGTTCTTC. Encoded protein: CASSYLSGSGSYNEQFF.

This clonotype was seen only a few times. V and J are TRBV9 and TRBJ1-4, with D hard to call. Deletions cut 6 bases from V and 0 bases from J, with 9 bases between. The V gene's germline CDR1 is SGDLS and CDR2 YYNGEE. The CDR3 is 14 residues long. CDR3 sequence: CASNEGPTNEKLFF. CDR3 bases: TGTGCCAGCAATGAGGGTCCAACTAATGAAAAACTGTTTTTT.